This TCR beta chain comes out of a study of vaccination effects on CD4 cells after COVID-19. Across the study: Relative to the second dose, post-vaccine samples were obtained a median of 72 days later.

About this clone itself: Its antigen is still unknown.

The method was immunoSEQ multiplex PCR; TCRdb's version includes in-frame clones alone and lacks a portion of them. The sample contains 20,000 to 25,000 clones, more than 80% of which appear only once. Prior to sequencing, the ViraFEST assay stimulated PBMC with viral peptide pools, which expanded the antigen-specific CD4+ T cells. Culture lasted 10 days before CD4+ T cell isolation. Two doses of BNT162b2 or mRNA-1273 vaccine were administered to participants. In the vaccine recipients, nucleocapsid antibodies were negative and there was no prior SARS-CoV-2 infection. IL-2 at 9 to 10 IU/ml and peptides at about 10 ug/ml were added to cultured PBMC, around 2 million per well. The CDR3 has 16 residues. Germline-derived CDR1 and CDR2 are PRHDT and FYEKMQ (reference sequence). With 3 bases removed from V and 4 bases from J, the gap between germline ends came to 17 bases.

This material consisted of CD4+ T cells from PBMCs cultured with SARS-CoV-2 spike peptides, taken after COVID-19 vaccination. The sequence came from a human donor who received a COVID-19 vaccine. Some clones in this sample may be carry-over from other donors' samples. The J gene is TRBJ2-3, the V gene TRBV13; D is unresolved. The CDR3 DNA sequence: TGTGCCAGCAGCTTGCGGAAATCGCCGGCGCCAGATACGCAGTATTTT. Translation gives CASSLRKSPAPDTQYF.